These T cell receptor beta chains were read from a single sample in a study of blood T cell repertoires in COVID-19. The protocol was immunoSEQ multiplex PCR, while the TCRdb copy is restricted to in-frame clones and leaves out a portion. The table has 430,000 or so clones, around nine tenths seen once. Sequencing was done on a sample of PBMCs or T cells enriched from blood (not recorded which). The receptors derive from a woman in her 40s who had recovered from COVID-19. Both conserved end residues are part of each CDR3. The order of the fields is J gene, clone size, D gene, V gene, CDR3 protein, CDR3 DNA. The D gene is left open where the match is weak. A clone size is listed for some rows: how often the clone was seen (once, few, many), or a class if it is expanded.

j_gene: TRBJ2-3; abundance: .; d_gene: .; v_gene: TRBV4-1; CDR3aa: CASSQDTGTDTQYF; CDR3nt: TGCGCCAGCAGCCAAGACACAGGCACAGATACGCAGTATTTT
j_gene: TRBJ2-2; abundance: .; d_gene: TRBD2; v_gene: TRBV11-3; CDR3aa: CASSLDGLAANTGELFF; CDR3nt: TGTGCCAGCAGCTTAGATGGACTAGCGGCGAACACCGGGGAGCTGTTTTTT
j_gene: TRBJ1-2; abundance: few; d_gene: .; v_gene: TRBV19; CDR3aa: CASLRETWGRYGYTF; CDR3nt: TGTGCCAGCCTGCGTGAGACCTGGGGGCGATATGGCTACACCTTC
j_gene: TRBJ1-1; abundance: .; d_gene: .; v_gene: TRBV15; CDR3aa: CATSRDGGGVNTEAFF; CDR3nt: TGTGCCACCAGCAGAGATGGCGGGGGGGTGAACACTGAAGCTTTCTTT
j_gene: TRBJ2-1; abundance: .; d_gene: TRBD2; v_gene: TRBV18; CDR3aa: CASSQQTSGRPFYNEQFF; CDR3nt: TGTGCCAGCTCACAGCAGACTAGCGGGAGGCCCTTTTACAATGAGCAGTTCTTC
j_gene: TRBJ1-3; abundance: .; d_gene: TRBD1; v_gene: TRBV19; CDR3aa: CASSTYTGVNTIYF; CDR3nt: TGTGCCAGTAGTACCTACACAGGGGTGAACACCATATATTTT
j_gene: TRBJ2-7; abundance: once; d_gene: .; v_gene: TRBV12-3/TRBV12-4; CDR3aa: CASSLAMTGVEYF; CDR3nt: TGTGCCAGCAGTTTAGCGATGACAGGAGTCGAATACTTC
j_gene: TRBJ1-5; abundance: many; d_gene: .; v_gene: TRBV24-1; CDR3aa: CATSKAGLNQPQHF; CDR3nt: TGTGCCACCTCCAAGGCAGGGCTCAATCAGCCCCAGCATTTT
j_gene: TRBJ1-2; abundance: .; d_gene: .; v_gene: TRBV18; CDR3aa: CASSPPSPGLRTYGYTF; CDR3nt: TGTGCCAGCTCACCCCCCAGCCCAGGACTCAGAACCTATGGCTACACCTTC
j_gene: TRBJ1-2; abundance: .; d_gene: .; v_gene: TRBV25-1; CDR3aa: CASSATTAYGYTF; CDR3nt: TGTGCCAGCAGTGCAACGACAGCCTATGGCTACACCTTC
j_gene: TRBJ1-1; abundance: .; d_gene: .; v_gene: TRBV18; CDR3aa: CASSPETGLNTEAFF; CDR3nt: TGTGCCAGCTCACCGGAGACAGGTCTGAACACTGAAGCTTTCTTT
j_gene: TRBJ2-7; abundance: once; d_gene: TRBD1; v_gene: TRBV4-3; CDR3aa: CASSQGPGTGYYEQYF; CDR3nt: TGCGCCAGCAGCCAGGGGCCCGGGACAGGCTATTACGAGCAGTACTTC
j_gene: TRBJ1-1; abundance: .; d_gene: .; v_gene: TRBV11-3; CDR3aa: CASSLDSSGFTEAFF; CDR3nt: TGTGCCAGCAGCTTAGATTCAAGCGGGTTCACTGAAGCTTTCTTT
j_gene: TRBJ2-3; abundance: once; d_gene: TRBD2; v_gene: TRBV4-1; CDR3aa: CASSQGRTSGTDTQYF; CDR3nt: TGCGCCAGCAGCCAAGGAAGGACTAGCGGAACAGATACGCAGTATTTT
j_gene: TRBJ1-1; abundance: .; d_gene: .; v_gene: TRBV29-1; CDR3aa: CSVVKTVNTEAFF; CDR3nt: TGCAGCGTTGTTAAAACGGTGAACACTGAAGCTTTCTTT
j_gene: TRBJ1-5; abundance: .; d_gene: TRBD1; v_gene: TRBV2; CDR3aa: CASSGTGQQPQHF; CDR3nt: TGTGCCAGCAGCGGGACAGGGCAACAGCCCCAGCATTTT
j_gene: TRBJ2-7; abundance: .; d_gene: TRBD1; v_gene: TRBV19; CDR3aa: CASSIAPWGDRAEQYF; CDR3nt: TGTGCCAGTAGTATAGCCCCATGGGGGGACAGGGCCGAGCAGTACTTC
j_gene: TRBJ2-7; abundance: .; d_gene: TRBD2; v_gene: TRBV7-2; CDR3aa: CASRVAGNYEQYF; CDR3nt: TGTGCCAGCCGGGTAGCGGGAAACTACGAGCAGTACTTC
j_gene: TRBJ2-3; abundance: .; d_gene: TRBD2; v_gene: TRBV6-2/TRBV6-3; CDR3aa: CASSPRGLREGPDTQYF; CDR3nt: TGTGCCAGCAGCCCCAGGGGGTTGCGGGAGGGACCAGATACGCAGTATTTT
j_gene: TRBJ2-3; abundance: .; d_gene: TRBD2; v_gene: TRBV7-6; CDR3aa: CASSNSGGFNTDTQYF; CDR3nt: TGTGCCAGCTCAAATAGCGGGGGGTTTAACACAGATACGCAGTATTTT
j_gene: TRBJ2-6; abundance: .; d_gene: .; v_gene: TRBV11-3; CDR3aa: CASSYRPGLEANVLTF; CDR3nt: TGTGCCAGCAGCTACCGTCCGGGATTAGAGGCCAACGTCCTGACTTTC
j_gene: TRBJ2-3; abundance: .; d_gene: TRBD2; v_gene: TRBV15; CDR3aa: CATKQTSGGTDTQYF; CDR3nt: TGTGCCACCAAGCAGACTAGCGGGGGCACAGATACGCAGTATTTT
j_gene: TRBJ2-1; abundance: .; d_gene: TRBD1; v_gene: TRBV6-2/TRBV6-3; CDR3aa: CASSRQGSYNEQFF; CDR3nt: TGTGCCAGCAGCCGACAGGGGTCCTACAATGAGCAGTTCTTC
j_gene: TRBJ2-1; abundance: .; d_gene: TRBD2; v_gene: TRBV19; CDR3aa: CASSLAGLYNEQFF; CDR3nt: TGTGCCAGTAGCCTAGCGGGACTATACAATGAGCAGTTCTTC
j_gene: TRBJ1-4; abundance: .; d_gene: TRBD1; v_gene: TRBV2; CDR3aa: CASSEGRGLEKLFF; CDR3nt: TGTGCCAGCAGTGAGGGCAGGGGGCTTGAAAAACTGTTTTTT
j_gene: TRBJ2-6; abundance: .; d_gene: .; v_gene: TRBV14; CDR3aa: CASSLLRSGANVLTF; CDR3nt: TGTGCCAGCAGCTTACTGAGATCTGGGGCCAACGTCCTGACTTTC
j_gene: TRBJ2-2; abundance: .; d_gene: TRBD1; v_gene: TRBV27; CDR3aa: CASSLLGRQGNTGELFF; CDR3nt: TGTGCCAGCAGTTTATTAGGTAGACAGGGGAACACCGGGGAGCTGTTTTTT
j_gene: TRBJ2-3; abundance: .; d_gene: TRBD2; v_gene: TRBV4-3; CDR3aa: CASSQGGGGDSTDTQYF; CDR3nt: TGCGCCAGCAGCCAAGGCGGGGGGGGCGATAGCACAGATACGCAGTATTTT
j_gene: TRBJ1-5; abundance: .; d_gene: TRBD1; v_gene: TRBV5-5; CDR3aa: CASSPDRIFSNQPQHF; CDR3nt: TGTGCCAGCAGCCCGGACAGGATTTTTAGCAATCAGCCCCAGCATTTT
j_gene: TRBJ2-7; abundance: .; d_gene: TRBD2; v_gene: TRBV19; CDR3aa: CASSIRLAGGLYEQYF; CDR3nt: TGTGCCAGTAGTATACGGCTAGCGGGAGGACTGTACGAGCAGTACTTC
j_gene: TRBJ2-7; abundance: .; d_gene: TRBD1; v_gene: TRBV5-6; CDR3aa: CASSNRDSYEQYF; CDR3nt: TGTGCCAGCAGCAACCGGGACAGCTACGAGCAGTACTTC
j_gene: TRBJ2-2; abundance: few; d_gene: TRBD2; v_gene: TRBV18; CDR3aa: CASSDSSGTNTGELFF; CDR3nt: TGTGCCAGCTCCGATTCTAGCGGGACGAACACCGGGGAGCTGTTTTTT
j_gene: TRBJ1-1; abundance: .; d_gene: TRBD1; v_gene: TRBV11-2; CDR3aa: CASKDRGNTEAFF; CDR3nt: TGTGCCAGCAAGGACAGGGGGAACACTGAAGCTTTCTTT
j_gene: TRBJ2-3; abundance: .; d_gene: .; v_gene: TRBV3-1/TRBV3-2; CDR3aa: CASSPIIAGTQYF; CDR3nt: TGTGCCAGCAGCCCGATAATTGCGGGTACGCAGTATTTT
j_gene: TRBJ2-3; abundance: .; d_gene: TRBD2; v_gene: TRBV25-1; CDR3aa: CASSEKSGSVQDTQYF; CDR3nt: TGTGCCAGCAGTGAGAAGAGCGGGAGTGTCCAAGATACGCAGTATTTT
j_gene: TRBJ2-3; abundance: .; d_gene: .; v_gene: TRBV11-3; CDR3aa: CASSLVYTDTQYF; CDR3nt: TGTGCCAGCAGCTTAGTCTACACAGATACGCAGTATTTT
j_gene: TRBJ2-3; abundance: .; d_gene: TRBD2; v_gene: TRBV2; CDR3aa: CASWLAGWGSTDTQYF; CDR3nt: TGTGCCAGCTGGCTAGCGGGATGGGGGAGCACAGATACGCAGTATTTT
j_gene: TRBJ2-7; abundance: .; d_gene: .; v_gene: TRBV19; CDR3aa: CASSVGAAYEQYF; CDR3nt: TGTGCCAGTAGTGTCGGCGCGGCCTACGAGCAGTACTTC
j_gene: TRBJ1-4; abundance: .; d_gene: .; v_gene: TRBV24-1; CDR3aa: CATAAGKLPNEKLFF; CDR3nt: TGTGCCACCGCGGCAGGGAAGCTACCTAATGAAAAACTGTTTTTT
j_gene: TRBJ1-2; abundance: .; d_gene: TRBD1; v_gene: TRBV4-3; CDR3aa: CASSQAGTGVYGYTF; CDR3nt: TGCGCCAGCAGCCAAGCAGGGACAGGGGTCTATGGCTACACCTTC
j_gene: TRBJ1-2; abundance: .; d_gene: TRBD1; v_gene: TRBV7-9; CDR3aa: CASSPREGANYGYTF; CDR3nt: TGTGCCAGCAGCCCCAGAGAGGGGGCGAACTATGGCTACACCTTC
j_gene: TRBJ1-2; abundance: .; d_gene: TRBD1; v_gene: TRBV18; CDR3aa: CASSPEGQGSGYTF; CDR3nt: TGTGCCAGCTCACCTGAGGGACAGGGGAGCGGCTACACCTTC
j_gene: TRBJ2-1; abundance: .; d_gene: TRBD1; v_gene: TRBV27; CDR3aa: CASSTGGASYNEQFF; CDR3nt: TGTGCCAGCAGTACAGGGGGCGCCTCCTACAATGAGCAGTTCTTC
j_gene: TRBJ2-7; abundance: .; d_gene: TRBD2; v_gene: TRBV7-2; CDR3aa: CASSLFSGRTSEQYF; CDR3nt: TGTGCCAGCAGCTTATTTAGCGGGAGGACTTCCGAGCAGTACTTC
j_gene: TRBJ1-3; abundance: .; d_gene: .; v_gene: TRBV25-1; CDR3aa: CASSEAPGLGNTIYF; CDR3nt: TGTGCCAGCAGTGAAGCCCCGGGACTTGGAAACACCATATATTTT
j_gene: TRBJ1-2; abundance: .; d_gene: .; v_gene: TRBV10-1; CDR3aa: CASSESGGRGYTF; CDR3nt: TGCGCCAGCAGTGAGTCGGGGGGGCGCGGCTACACCTTC
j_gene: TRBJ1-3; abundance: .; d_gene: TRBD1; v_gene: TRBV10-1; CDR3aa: CASSESGCDRVGNTIYF; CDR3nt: TGCGCCAGCAGTGAGTCTGGTTGCGACAGGGTAGGAAACACCATATATTTT
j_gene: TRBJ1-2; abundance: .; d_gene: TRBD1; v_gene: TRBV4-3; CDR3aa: CASSLTGQGVSRYTF; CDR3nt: TGCGCCAGCAGCCTAACCGGACAGGGGGTTTCAAGGTACACCTTC
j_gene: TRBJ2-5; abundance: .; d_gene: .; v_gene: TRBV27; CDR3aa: CASSEYEKETQYF; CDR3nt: TGTGCCAGCAGTGAGTACGAAAAAGAGACCCAGTACTTC
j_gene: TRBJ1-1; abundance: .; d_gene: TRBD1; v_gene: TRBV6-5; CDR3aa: CASSYQTGGTEAFF; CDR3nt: TGTGCCAGCAGTTATCAGACAGGGGGGACTGAAGCTTTCTTT
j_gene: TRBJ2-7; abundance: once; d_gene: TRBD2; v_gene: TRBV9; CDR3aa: CASSPTSGRGEQYF; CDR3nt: TGTGCCAGCAGCCCGACTAGCGGGAGAGGGGAGCAGTACTTC
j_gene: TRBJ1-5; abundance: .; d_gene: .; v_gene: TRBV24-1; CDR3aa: CATSGGGLEDNQPQHF; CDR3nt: TGTGCCACCAGTGGGGGGGGGCTAGAGGACAATCAGCCCCAGCATTTT
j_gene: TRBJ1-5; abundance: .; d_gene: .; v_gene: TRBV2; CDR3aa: CASSPGEGSQPQHF; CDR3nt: TGTGCCAGCAGTCCCGGGGAGGGGAGTCAGCCCCAGCATTTT
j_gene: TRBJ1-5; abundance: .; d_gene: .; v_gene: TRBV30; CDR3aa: CAWSVWKGRQPQHF; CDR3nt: TGTGCCTGGAGTGTGTGGAAGGGGCGGCAGCCCCAGCATTTT
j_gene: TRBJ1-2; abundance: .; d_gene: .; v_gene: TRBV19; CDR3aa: CASSIDLVTGYGYTF; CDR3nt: TGTGCCAGTAGTATAGATCTTGTTACAGGCTATGGCTACACCTTC
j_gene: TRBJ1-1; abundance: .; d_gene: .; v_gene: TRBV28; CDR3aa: CASNLGRGLGTEAFF; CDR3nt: TGTGCCAGCAACTTGGGAAGGGGTTTAGGGACTGAAGCTTTCTTT
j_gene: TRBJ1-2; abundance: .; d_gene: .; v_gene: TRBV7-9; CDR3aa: CASSLQSSYNYGYTF; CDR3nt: TGTGCCAGCAGCTTACAAAGTAGTTACAACTATGGCTACACCTTC
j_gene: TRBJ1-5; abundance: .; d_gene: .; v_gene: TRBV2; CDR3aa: CASSEYFGGQPQHF; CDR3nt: TGTGCCAGCAGTGAATATTTCGGGGGTCAGCCCCAGCATTTT
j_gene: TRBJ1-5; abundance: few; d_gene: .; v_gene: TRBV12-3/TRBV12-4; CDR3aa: CASSTYSNQPQHF; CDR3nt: TGTGCCAGCAGCACATATAGCAATCAGCCCCAGCATTTT